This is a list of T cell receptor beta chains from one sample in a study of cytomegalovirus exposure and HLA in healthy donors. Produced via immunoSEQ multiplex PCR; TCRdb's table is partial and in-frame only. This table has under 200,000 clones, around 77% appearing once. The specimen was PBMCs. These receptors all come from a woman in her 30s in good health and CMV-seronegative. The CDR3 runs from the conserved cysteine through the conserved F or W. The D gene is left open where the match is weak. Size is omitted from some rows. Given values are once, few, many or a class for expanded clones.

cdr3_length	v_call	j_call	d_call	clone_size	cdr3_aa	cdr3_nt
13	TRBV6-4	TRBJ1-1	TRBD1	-	CASSQDRGDEAFF	TGTGCCAGCAGTCAGGACAGGGGGGATGAAGCTTTCTTT
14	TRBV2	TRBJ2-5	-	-	CASSEGRNGETQYF	TGTGCCAGCAGTGAAGGGCGGAATGGGGAGACCCAGTACTTC
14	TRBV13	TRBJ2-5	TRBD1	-	CASSLGLQTGTLYF	TGTGCCAGCAGCTTAGGCCTACAGACAGGGACCTTGTACTTC
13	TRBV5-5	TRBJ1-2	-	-	CASSLTGQDGYTF	TGTGCCAGCAGCCTTACAGGGCAGGATGGCTACACCTTC
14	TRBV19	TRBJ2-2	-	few	CASSIASHTGELFF	TGTGCCAGTAGTATAGCCTCCCACACCGGGGAGCTGTTTTTT
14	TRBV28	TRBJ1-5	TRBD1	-	CASLRDSPAQPQHF	TGTGCCAGTCTCCGGGACAGCCCGGCTCAGCCCCAGCATTTT
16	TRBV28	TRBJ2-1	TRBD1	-	CASSLVQGAPYNEQFF	TGTGCCAGCAGTTTAGTCCAGGGGGCCCCTTACAATGAGCAGTTCTTC
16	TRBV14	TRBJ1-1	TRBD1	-	CASSQAFPGGYTEAFF	TGTGCCAGCAGCCAAGCTTTTCCAGGGGGCTACACTGAAGCTTTCTTT
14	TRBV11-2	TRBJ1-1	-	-	CASSLGRWATEAFF	TGTGCCAGCAGCTTGGGGAGATGGGCCACTGAAGCTTTCTTT
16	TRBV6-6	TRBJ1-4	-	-	CASSPGQTATNEKLFF	TGTGCCAGCAGCCCAGGACAGACCGCAACTAATGAAAAACTGTTTTTT
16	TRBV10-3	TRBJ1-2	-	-	CAISGTGNSPNYGYTF	TGTGCCATCAGTGGGACGGGGAATTCCCCTAACTATGGCTACACCTTC
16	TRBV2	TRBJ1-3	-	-	CASSVSQAYSGNTIYF	TGTGCCAGCAGTGTTTCTCAGGCTTACTCTGGAAACACCATATATTTT
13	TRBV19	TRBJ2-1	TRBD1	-	CASGDRAHNEQFF	TGTGCCAGCGGGGACAGGGCCCACAATGAGCAGTTCTTC
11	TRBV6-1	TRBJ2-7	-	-	CASVLSYEQYF	TGTGCCAGCGTTTTATCCTACGAGCAGTACTTC
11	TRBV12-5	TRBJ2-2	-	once	CASGFSGELFF	TGTGCTAGTGGTTTCTCCGGGGAGCTGTTTTTT
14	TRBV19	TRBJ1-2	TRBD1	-	CASTRTGNDYGYTF	TGTGCCAGTACCAGGACAGGGAATGACTATGGCTACACCTTC
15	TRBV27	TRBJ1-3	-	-	CASGTGYLSGNTIYF	TGTGCCAGCGGCACAGGCTATCTCTCTGGAAACACCATATATTTT
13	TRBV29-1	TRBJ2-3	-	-	CSVERQGADTQYF	TGCAGCGTTGAACGGCAGGGCGCAGATACGCAGTATTTT
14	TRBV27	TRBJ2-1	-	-	CASSPGLYYNEQFF	TGTGCCAGCAGCCCCGGACTGTACTACAATGAGCAGTTCTTC
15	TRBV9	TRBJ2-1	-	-	CASSVRGVGNNEQFF	TGTGCCAGCAGCGTACGCGGGGTAGGTAACAATGAGCAGTTCTTC
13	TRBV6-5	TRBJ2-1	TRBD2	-	CASTGLGTNEQFF	TGTGCCAGCACGGGACTAGGGACGAATGAGCAGTTCTTC
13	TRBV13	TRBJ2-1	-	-	CASSPGSYNEQFF	TGTGCCAGCAGCCCCGGCTCCTACAATGAGCAGTTCTTC
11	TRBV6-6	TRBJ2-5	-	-	CASRLQETQYF	TGTGCCAGCAGACTCCAAGAGACCCAGTACTTC
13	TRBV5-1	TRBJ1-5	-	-	CASSPTGSQPQHF	TGCGCCAGCAGCCCCACAGGGAGTCAGCCCCAGCATTTT
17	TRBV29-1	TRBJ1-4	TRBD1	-	CSVGGAHGTGFNEKLFF	TGCAGCGTTGGTGGCGCTCACGGGACAGGCTTTAATGAAAAACTGTTTTTT
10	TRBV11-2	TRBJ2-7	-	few	CASSLREQYF	TGTGCCAGCAGCTTACGCGAGCAGTACTTC
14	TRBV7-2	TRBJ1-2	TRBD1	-	CASSSQQGNYGYTF	TGTGCCAGCAGCTCTCAACAGGGGAACTATGGCTACACCTTC
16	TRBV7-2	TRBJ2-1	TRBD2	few	CASSLHRGGAAGEQFF	TGTGCCAGCAGCTTACATCGCGGGGGGGCCGCGGGGGAGCAGTTCTTC
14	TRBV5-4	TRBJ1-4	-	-	CASSSSWGSEKLFF	TGTGCCAGCAGCTCTTCATGGGGCTCTGAAAAACTGTTTTTT
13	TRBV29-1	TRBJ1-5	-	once	CSVILDSYQPQHF	TGCAGCGTAATCTTGGACAGCTATCAGCCCCAGCATTTT
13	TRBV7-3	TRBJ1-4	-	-	CASSLRPNEKLFF	TGTGCCAGCAGCTTAAGGCCTAATGAAAAACTGTTTTTT
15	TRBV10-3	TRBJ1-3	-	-	CAISDWGASGNTIYF	TGTGCCATCAGTGATTGGGGCGCTTCGGGAAACACCATATATTTT
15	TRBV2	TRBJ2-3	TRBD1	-	CASSDRTGKSDTQYF	TGTGCCAGCAGTGATCGGACAGGGAAGTCAGATACGCAGTATTTT
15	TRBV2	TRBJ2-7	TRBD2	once	CASRSEAGVIYEQYF	TGTGCCAGCAGATCCGAAGCGGGGGTGATCTACGAGCAGTACTTC
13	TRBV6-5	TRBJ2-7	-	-	CASSHPTNYEQYF	TGTGCCAGCAGTCACCCGACAAACTACGAGCAGTACTTC
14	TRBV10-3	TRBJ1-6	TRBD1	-	CAISAGTDNSPLHF	TGTGCCATCAGCGCAGGGACAGATAATTCACCCCTCCACTTT
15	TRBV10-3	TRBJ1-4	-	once	CAIRDSGATNEKLFF	TGTGCCATCAGGGACTCGGGAGCAACTAATGAAAAACTGTTTTTT
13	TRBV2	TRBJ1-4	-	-	CASSEAIGGKLFF	TGTGCCAGCAGTGAAGCCATCGGGGGAAAACTGTTTTTT
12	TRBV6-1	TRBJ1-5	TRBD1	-	CASKTGNQPQHF	TGTGCCAGCAAGACAGGGAATCAGCCCCAGCATTTT
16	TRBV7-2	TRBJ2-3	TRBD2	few	CASSLGLAGPAGTQYF	TGTGCCAGCAGCTTGGGGCTAGCGGGGCCCGCAGGTACGCAGTATTTT
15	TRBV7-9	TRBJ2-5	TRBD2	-	CASSLVERGQETQYF	TGTGCCAGCAGCTTAGTTGAGCGGGGGCAAGAGACCCAGTACTTC
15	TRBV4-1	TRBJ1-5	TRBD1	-	CASSFGQGAGQPQHF	TGCGCCAGCAGCTTTGGACAGGGGGCGGGTCAGCCCCAGCATTTT
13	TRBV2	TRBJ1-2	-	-	CASSEDYERVDTF	TGTGCCAGCAGTGAAGACTACGAGAGGGTGGACACCTTC
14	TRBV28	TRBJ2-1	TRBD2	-	CASGTSGDYNEQFF	TGTGCCAGCGGAACTAGCGGGGACTACAATGAGCAGTTCTTC
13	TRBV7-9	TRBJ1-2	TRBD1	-	CASSRDSKEGYTF	TGTGCCAGCAGTCGGGACAGCAAAGAGGGCTACACCTTC
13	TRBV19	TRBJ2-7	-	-	CASSMEPPYEQYF	TGTGCCAGTAGTATGGAGCCCCCTTACGAGCAGTACTTC
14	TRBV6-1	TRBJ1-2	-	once	CASSERGHLYGYTF	TGTGCCAGCAGTGAAAGGGGCCACCTTTATGGCTACACCTTC
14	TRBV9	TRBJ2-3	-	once	CASSVDRSTDTQYF	TGTGCCAGCAGCGTAGACAGGAGCACAGATACGCAGTATTTT
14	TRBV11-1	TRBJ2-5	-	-	CASGPARDWETQYF	TGTGCCAGCGGCCCGGCCAGGGACTGGGAGACCCAGTACTTC
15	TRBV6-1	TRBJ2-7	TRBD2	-	CASSENREVSYEQYF	TGTGCCAGCAGTGAAAATCGGGAGGTCAGCTACGAGCAGTACTTC
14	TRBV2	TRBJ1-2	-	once	CASRPTDRTGGYTF	TGTGCCAGCAGACCCACCGACAGGACGGGTGGCTACACCTTC
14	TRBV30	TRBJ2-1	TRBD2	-	CAWSGLAVLNEQFF	TGTGCCTGGTCGGGACTAGCGGTACTCAATGAGCAGTTCTTC
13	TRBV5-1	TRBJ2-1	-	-	CASSLARRSSTFF	TGCGCCAGCAGCTTGGCGAGAAGGAGCTCCACGTTCTTC
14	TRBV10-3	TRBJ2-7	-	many	CAISESLESSEQYF	TGTGCCATCAGTGAGAGTCTTGAGTCCTCCGAGCAGTACTTC